This TCR beta chain emerged from a study of T cells in localized non-small cell lung cancer. Sequenced by immunoSEQ multiplex PCR; TCRdb stores in-frame clones only, minus some. This table holds 70,000 to 85,000 clones, approximately 88% found once. Study findings and constraints: In uninvolved adjacent lung, T cell clonality reached its highest value, exceeding tumor. Longer overall survival was linked to higher blood T cell density. Sequencing, confined to only one tumor region, leaves heterogeneity possible.

Worth noting for this clone: Antigen unknown.

The germline CDR1 and CDR2 sequences are SGHRS and YFSETQ. This CDR3 comprises 13 residues. The germline V and J ends were trimmed by 0 bases and 5 bases, with 6 bases remaining between them. This rearrangement joins TRBV5-1 to TRBJ1-3; D is uncertain. The material sequenced was peripheral blood, taken before any cancer treatment. The receptor was derived from a female donor of 60 years or more with stage I lung adenocarcinoma. The CDR3 loop reads CASSLGIRNTIYF. The CDR3 region has the DNA TGCGCCAGCAGCTTGGGGATTCGAAACACCATATATTTT.